The TCR beta chain described here comes from a study of shared clonotypes between healthy human individuals. Terminally differentiated effector memory CD45RA+ cells were left out of the naive CD8 fraction, which was CD45RO-negative and positively selected for CCR7. On this clone itself: The same CDR3 arises from other DNA sequences in this sample as well.

Profiling relied on immunoSEQ multiplex PCR, and the TCRdb table lists in-frame clones only, not all of them. There are around 2,000,000 clones in the sample; around 96% occur only once, and roughly 1% lies in the top ten. Trimming removed 1 base at V and 4 bases at J, with 11 bases between. The length of the CDR3 is 13 residues. Germline CDR1 GTSNPN, CDR2 SVGIG (reference sequence). The sequence was obtained from a man between 18 and 29 years old in good health. This chain connects TRBV30 to TRBJ2-7; D might be TRBD2 (7 bases). The sequenced material came from naive CD8+ T cells sorted from blood. The CDR3 DNA follows: TGTGCCTGGAGTGCGGGGGGCGGGTACGAGCAGTACTTC. This encodes CAWSAGGGYEQYF.